A selection of T cell receptor beta chains follows, all from one sample in a study of shared clonotypes between healthy human individuals. Assay: immunoSEQ multiplex PCR; the TCRdb copy retains only in-frame clones and omits some. The table records 550,000 to 750,000 clones, under 95% of them present only once. Sequenced: naive CD8+ T cells sorted from blood. The origin of the receptors is a man younger than 45 in good health. Each CDR3 is given with its conserved first and last residue. The order of the fields is clone size, D gene, J gene, V gene, CDR3 protein, CDR3 DNA. A D gene is named only where the DNA matches it firmly. Rows give clone size only sometimes, using once, few, many, or a class for an expanded clone.

abundance: NA
d_gene: TRBD2
j_gene: TRBJ2-7
v_gene: TRBV27
CDR3aa: CASSPRASGSSSYEQYF
CDR3nt: TGTGCCAGCAGTCCCCGGGCTAGCGGGTCCTCGTCCTACGAGCAGTACTTC

abundance: NA
d_gene: NA
j_gene: TRBJ2-7
v_gene: TRBV19
CDR3aa: CASRNTYEQYF
CDR3nt: TGTGCCAGCCGTAACACCTACGAGCAGTACTTC

abundance: NA
d_gene: TRBD1
j_gene: TRBJ2-6
v_gene: TRBV5-4
CDR3aa: CASSHLLDRDNSGANVLTF
CDR3nt: TGTGCCAGCAGCCACCTTCTCGACAGGGATAACTCTGGGGCCAACGTCCTGACTTTC

abundance: NA
d_gene: TRBD2
j_gene: TRBJ2-3
v_gene: TRBV29-1
CDR3aa: CSALLAGGEDTQYF
CDR3nt: TGCAGCGCCTTACTAGCGGGAGGGGAAGATACGCAGTATTTT

abundance: NA
d_gene: NA
j_gene: TRBJ2-2
v_gene: TRBV27
CDR3aa: CASSSLLASTGELFF
CDR3nt: TGTGCCAGCAGTTCGCTCCTAGCGTCCACCGGGGAGCTGTTTTTT

abundance: NA
d_gene: TRBD2
j_gene: TRBJ2-7
v_gene: TRBV27
CDR3aa: CASSFSGGGGYEQYF
CDR3nt: TGTGCCAGCAGTTTCTCCGGGGGGGGCGGCTACGAGCAGTACTTC

abundance: NA
d_gene: NA
j_gene: TRBJ2-2
v_gene: TRBV11-3
CDR3aa: CASSLISGELFF
CDR3nt: TGTGCCAGCAGCTTAATCAGCGGGGAGCTGTTTTTT

abundance: NA
d_gene: TRBD2
j_gene: TRBJ2-5
v_gene: TRBV4-1
CDR3aa: CASSQEEAGALETQYF
CDR3nt: TGCGCCAGCAGCCAAGAGGAAGCGGGAGCGCTAGAGACCCAGTACTTC

abundance: NA
d_gene: NA
j_gene: TRBJ2-3
v_gene: TRBV15
CDR3aa: CATSRVGDTQYF
CDR3nt: TGTGCCACCAGCAGAGTAGGGGATACGCAGTATTTT

abundance: NA
d_gene: TRBD1
j_gene: TRBJ2-5
v_gene: TRBV27
CDR3aa: CASSSPGTGGVQETQYF
CDR3nt: TGTGCCAGCAGTTCCCCCGGGACAGGGGGCGTTCAAGAGACCCAGTACTTC

abundance: NA
d_gene: NA
j_gene: TRBJ1-4
v_gene: TRBV6-6
CDR3aa: CASSYVPPQEKLFF
CDR3nt: TGTGCCAGCAGTTACGTCCCTCCCCAAGAAAAACTGTTTTTT

abundance: NA
d_gene: TRBD1
j_gene: TRBJ1-5
v_gene: TRBV19
CDR3aa: CASSNPGGRVQPQHF
CDR3nt: TGTGCCTCTTCTAACCCAGGGGGCCGTGTACAGCCCCAGCATTTT

abundance: NA
d_gene: NA
j_gene: TRBJ2-1
v_gene: TRBV12-2
CDR3aa: CASRLVRNGSLNEQFF
CDR3nt: TGTGCAAGTCGCTTGGTTCGGAACGGAAGTCTTAATGAGCAGTTCTTC

abundance: NA
d_gene: NA
j_gene: TRBJ2-3
v_gene: TRBV11-2
CDR3aa: CASSFGDGRADTQYF
CDR3nt: TGTGCCAGCAGCTTCGGGGATGGACGGGCAGATACGCAGTATTTT

abundance: NA
d_gene: NA
j_gene: TRBJ2-7
v_gene: TRBV9
CDR3aa: CASTGDGSREQYF
CDR3nt: TGTGCCAGCACTGGGGACGGATCTCGAGAGCAGTACTTC

abundance: NA
d_gene: TRBD2
j_gene: TRBJ2-3
v_gene: TRBV6-1
CDR3aa: CASYNSGKVTDTQYF
CDR3nt: TGTGCCAGCTACAATAGCGGGAAGGTCACAGATACGCAGTATTTT

abundance: NA
d_gene: TRBD2
j_gene: TRBJ2-2
v_gene: TRBV4-3
CDR3aa: CASSQAADAGLAGIPNTGELFF
CDR3nt: TGCGCCAGCAGCCAAGCCGCCGACGCAGGACTAGCGGGGATCCCGAACACCGGGGAGCTGTTTTTT

abundance: NA
d_gene: NA
j_gene: TRBJ2-7
v_gene: TRBV27
CDR3aa: CASSPTSSYEQYF
CDR3nt: TGTGCCAGCAGTCCTACGAGCTCCTACGAGCAGTACTTC

abundance: NA
d_gene: NA
j_gene: TRBJ2-3
v_gene: TRBV30
CDR3aa: CAWSRVGGPTDTQYF
CDR3nt: TGTGCCTGGAGTCGAGTGGGGGGGCCCACAGATACGCAGTATTTT

abundance: once
d_gene: NA
j_gene: TRBJ2-1
v_gene: TRBV7-9
CDR3aa: CASGRKYNEQFF
CDR3nt: TGTGCCAGCGGTCGGAAATACAATGAGCAGTTCTTC

abundance: NA
d_gene: TRBD2
j_gene: TRBJ2-1
v_gene: TRBV19
CDR3aa: CASSLGLAGASYNEQFF
CDR3nt: TGTGCCAGTAGTCTCGGACTAGCGGGGGCCTCCTACAATGAGCAGTTCTTC

abundance: NA
d_gene: TRBD1
j_gene: TRBJ1-2
v_gene: TRBV27
CDR3aa: CASSKQGAYGYTF
CDR3nt: TGTGCCAGCAGTAAACAGGGGGCGTATGGCTACACCTTC

abundance: NA
d_gene: TRBD2
j_gene: TRBJ2-7
v_gene: TRBV2
CDR3aa: CASREVAGDYEQYF
CDR3nt: TGTGCCAGCAGGGAAGTAGCGGGAGATTACGAGCAGTACTTC

abundance: NA
d_gene: NA
j_gene: TRBJ2-5
v_gene: TRBV5-1
CDR3aa: CASSLRGTPNWRETQYF
CDR3nt: TGCGCCAGCAGCTTGAGAGGTACGCCTAACTGGAGGGAGACCCAGTACTTC

abundance: NA
d_gene: NA
j_gene: TRBJ1-6
v_gene: TRBV7-9
CDR3aa: CASSQGLNSPLHF
CDR3nt: TGTGCCAGCAGCCAAGGGCTCAATTCACCCCTCCACTTT

abundance: NA
d_gene: NA
j_gene: TRBJ2-7
v_gene: TRBV7-6
CDR3aa: CASSSSPYEQYF
CDR3nt: TGTGCCAGCAGCTCCTCTCCCTACGAGCAGTACTTC

abundance: NA
d_gene: TRBD1
j_gene: TRBJ1-3
v_gene: TRBV4-1
CDR3aa: CASSQVGTGGRNTIYF
CDR3nt: TGCGCCAGCAGCCAAGTTGGGACAGGGGGCAGAAACACCATATATTTT

abundance: NA
d_gene: TRBD2
j_gene: TRBJ2-1
v_gene: TRBV7-9
CDR3aa: CASSSSGGLDEQFF
CDR3nt: TGTGCCAGCAGCTCTAGCGGGGGCCTCGATGAGCAGTTCTTC

abundance: NA
d_gene: NA
j_gene: TRBJ1-2
v_gene: TRBV19
CDR3aa: CASSIVSTDYGYTF
CDR3nt: TGTGCCAGTAGTATTGTTAGCACGGACTATGGCTACACCTTC

abundance: NA
d_gene: TRBD2
j_gene: TRBJ2-1
v_gene: TRBV18
CDR3aa: CASSPPSSGVGLEQFF
CDR3nt: TGTGCCAGCTCACCACCCTCTAGCGGAGTGGGGTTAGAGCAGTTCTTC

abundance: NA
d_gene: NA
j_gene: TRBJ2-1
v_gene: TRBV7-3
CDR3aa: CASSLSRVYNEQFF
CDR3nt: TGTGCCAGCAGCTTAAGCAGGGTCTACAATGAGCAGTTCTTC

abundance: NA
d_gene: NA
j_gene: TRBJ2-7
v_gene: TRBV2
CDR3aa: CATRGRRTPSYEQYF
CDR3nt: TGTGCCACCAGAGGTCGAAGAACCCCCTCCTACGAGCAGTACTTC

abundance: NA
d_gene: TRBD1
j_gene: TRBJ1-1
v_gene: TRBV10-3
CDR3aa: CAISNRGMNTEAFF
CDR3nt: TGTGCCATCAGTAACAGGGGGATGAACACTGAAGCTTTCTTT

abundance: NA
d_gene: NA
j_gene: TRBJ2-7
v_gene: TRBV10-3
CDR3aa: CAISVGGLVSYEQYF
CDR3nt: TGTGCCATCAGTGTCGGGGGGCTCGTTTCCTACGAGCAGTACTTC

abundance: NA
d_gene: TRBD1
j_gene: TRBJ2-7
v_gene: TRBV7-7
CDR3aa: CASSPLTGHHEQYF
CDR3nt: TGTGCTAGCAGTCCCTTGACAGGGCACCACGAGCAGTACTTC

abundance: NA
d_gene: TRBD1
j_gene: TRBJ2-5
v_gene: TRBV29-1
CDR3aa: CSVILRGTGAGETQYF
CDR3nt: TGCAGCGTGATATTAAGGGGGACAGGTGCTGGAGAGACCCAGTACTTC

abundance: NA
d_gene: TRBD2
j_gene: TRBJ2-2
v_gene: TRBV28
CDR3aa: CASSLGWREISGELFF
CDR3nt: TGTGCCAGCAGTCTCGGTTGGCGGGAGATATCCGGGGAGCTGTTTTTT

abundance: NA
d_gene: NA
j_gene: TRBJ1-2
v_gene: TRBV29-1
CDR3aa: CSVLTDHLIYGYTF
CDR3nt: TGCAGCGTTTTGACAGACCACCTAATCTATGGCTACACCTTC

abundance: NA
d_gene: NA
j_gene: TRBJ1-2
v_gene: TRBV4-1
CDR3aa: CASSQVGGAPNYGYTF
CDR3nt: TGCGCCAGCAGCCAAGTTGGAGGGGCTCCTAACTATGGCTACACCTTC

abundance: NA
d_gene: NA
j_gene: TRBJ1-1
v_gene: TRBV6-1
CDR3aa: CASGMTDYTEAFF
CDR3nt: TGTGCCAGCGGTATGACAGATTACACTGAAGCTTTCTTT

abundance: NA
d_gene: TRBD2
j_gene: TRBJ2-1
v_gene: TRBV27
CDR3aa: CASSLIAGSSYNEQFF
CDR3nt: TGTGCCAGCAGCCTCATAGCGGGAAGCTCCTACAATGAGCAGTTCTTC

abundance: NA
d_gene: TRBD2
j_gene: TRBJ2-1
v_gene: TRBV27
CDR3aa: CASSLWASGHNEQFF
CDR3nt: TGTGCCAGCAGTTTATGGGCTAGCGGACACAATGAGCAGTTCTTC

abundance: NA
d_gene: TRBD2
j_gene: TRBJ2-7
v_gene: TRBV7-7
CDR3aa: CASSPAAGASNEQYF
CDR3nt: TGTGCTAGCAGCCCGGCGGCGGGAGCATCAAACGAGCAGTACTTC

abundance: NA
d_gene: NA
j_gene: TRBJ2-7
v_gene: TRBV27
CDR3aa: CASSVSSGSEQYF
CDR3nt: TGTGCCAGCAGTGTTTCATCAGGGTCCGAGCAGTACTTC

abundance: once
d_gene: NA
j_gene: TRBJ1-2
v_gene: TRBV10-3
CDR3aa: CAISESIIGGSVNYGYTF
CDR3nt: TGTGCCATCAGTGAGTCGATTATAGGGGGATCAGTGAACTATGGCTACACCTTC

abundance: NA
d_gene: TRBD1
j_gene: TRBJ2-1
v_gene: TRBV19
CDR3aa: CASRPDRGSYNEQFF
CDR3nt: TGTGCCAGTAGACCCGACAGGGGGTCCTACAATGAGCAGTTCTTC

abundance: NA
d_gene: NA
j_gene: TRBJ2-7
v_gene: TRBV5-8
CDR3aa: CASSLVLFGEQYF
CDR3nt: TGTGCCAGCAGCTTGGTCTTATTTGGCGAGCAGTACTTC

abundance: NA
d_gene: NA
j_gene: TRBJ2-1
v_gene: TRBV28
CDR3aa: CASSSHPYNEQFF
CDR3nt: TGTGCCAGCAGTTCCCATCCCTACAATGAGCAGTTCTTC

abundance: NA
d_gene: NA
j_gene: TRBJ2-3
v_gene: TRBV4-1
CDR3aa: CASSQVPTDTQYF
CDR3nt: TGCGCCAGCAGCCAAGTCCCCACAGATACGCAGTATTTT

abundance: NA
d_gene: TRBD2
j_gene: TRBJ2-2
v_gene: TRBV12-5
CDR3aa: CASGPRTTSGMNTGELFF
CDR3nt: TGTGCTAGTGGTCCCCGGACTACTAGCGGAATGAACACCGGGGAGCTGTTTTTT

abundance: NA
d_gene: NA
j_gene: TRBJ1-1
v_gene: TRBV7-9
CDR3aa: CASSLASGNEAFF
CDR3nt: TGTGCCAGCAGCTTAGCGTCAGGGAATGAAGCTTTCTTT

abundance: NA
d_gene: NA
j_gene: TRBJ2-5
v_gene: TRBV7-9
CDR3aa: CASSPGGGRLETQYF
CDR3nt: TGTGCCAGCAGCCCAGGGGGGGGCAGACTCGAGACCCAGTACTTC

abundance: NA
d_gene: NA
j_gene: TRBJ1-1
v_gene: TRBV29-1
CDR3aa: CSAEGLGSGNTEAFF
CDR3nt: TGCAGCGCCGAAGGTTTGGGGTCGGGGAACACTGAAGCTTTCTTT

abundance: once
d_gene: NA
j_gene: TRBJ2-4
v_gene: TRBV7-9
CDR3aa: CASSLDPGNIQYF
CDR3nt: TGTGCCAGCAGCTTAGACCCGGGCAACATTCAGTACTTC

abundance: once
d_gene: NA
j_gene: TRBJ2-1
v_gene: TRBV27
CDR3aa: CASSLLDRSSDWGAEVF
CDR3nt: TGTGCCAGCAGTTTATTGGATCGGAGTAGCGACTGGGGAGCGGAGGTCTTC

abundance: few
d_gene: NA
j_gene: TRBJ2-7
v_gene: TRBV7-2
CDR3aa: CASSFPGQSSYEQYF
CDR3nt: TGTGCCAGCAGCTTCCCAGGGCAGAGCTCCTACGAGCAGTACTTC

abundance: NA
d_gene: NA
j_gene: TRBJ1-3
v_gene: TRBV29-1
CDR3aa: CSVEYSGNTIYF
CDR3nt: TGCAGCGTTGAGTACTCTGGAAACACCATATATTTT

abundance: NA
d_gene: TRBD2
j_gene: TRBJ2-1
v_gene: TRBV10-3
CDR3aa: CAITPTSGSKTDEQFF
CDR3nt: TGTGCCATCACCCCGACTAGCGGGAGCAAGACGGATGAGCAGTTCTTC

abundance: NA
d_gene: TRBD2
j_gene: TRBJ2-7
v_gene: TRBV5-4
CDR3aa: CASSASGRAHYEQYF
CDR3nt: TGTGCCAGCAGCGCTAGCGGGAGAGCACACTACGAGCAGTACTTC